This T cell receptor beta chain was documented in a study of cytomegalovirus exposure and HLA in healthy donors. Vbeta (60) and Jbeta (13) primers were used in the PCR. Authors' processing steps: An analysis that came later counted 60 million to 80 million unique TCR beta chains, 10 million to 12 million shared. Profiled with immunoSEQ multiplex PCR; TCRdb holds only in-frame clones, not every one. V and J calls and clone size are those listed in that table; D and trimming were worked out from the DNA. Found here are 150,000 to 200,000 clones, about 81% of them singletons; the top ten hold about 2%. Study-wide results and limits: A later analysis found that most CMV-associated TCR beta chains appeared HLA-restricted.

Germline assignment: CDR1 MNHEY and CDR2 SMNVEV (reference sequence). This CDR3 has 18 amino acids. V shed 6 bases and J 4 bases; nucleotides not matched to a gene: 14. Comment on this clone: The antigen is undetermined.

The sequencing input was PBMCs. The V gene is TRBV27, the J gene TRBJ2-1, with TRBD2 matching 11 bases. The clonotype comes from a young woman in good health and CMV-seropositive. DNA of the CDR3: TGTGCCAGCAGAACATATAATACGACTAGCGGGGAATACAATGAGCAGTTCTTC. Protein product: CASRTYNTTSGEYNEQFF.